The source of this T cell receptor beta chain is a study of shared clonotypes between healthy human individuals. TCRdb's table, derived via immunoSEQ multiplex PCR, lists solely in-frame clones and lacks some. The data show 1,100,000 or so clones, approximately 78% seen once. This CDR3 has 17 residues. Germline loops: CDR1 SGHAT, CDR2 FQNNGV. V shed 1 base and J shed 4 bases, with 20 bases lying between them. Remarks on this clone: Other DNA sequences in this sample translate to the same CDR3.

This TCR was recovered from a man aged 18 to 30 in good health. Some clones in this sample may be carry-over from other donors' samples. The J gene is TRBJ2-7, the V gene TRBV11-2, with a weak D call TRBD2 (6 bases). Source material: memory CD4+ T cells from PBMCs. As to subset: CD45RA-negative fraction. CDR3 in DNA: TGTGCCAGCAGCTTAGGACTAACTTGGGGGGAGCCATACGAGCAGTACTTC. Its protein product is CASSLGLTWGEPYEQYF.